This T cell receptor beta chain is from a study of beta chain features in type 1 diabetes. Across the whole study: Age, gender, cell numbers and subset yield matched between patients and controls.

Study-wide results and limits: Whether HLA type affects TCRB rearrangement stayed undetermined in the present work. For Type 1 diabetes patients, all four CD4+ subsets carried TCRB CDR3s that were moderately but significantly shorter.

This clone was counted between two and nine times. Its matching antigen is unknown. Purity (above 98%) was reached by all sorted populations. The authors reverse transcribed all of the isolated RNA, so sequencing captured expressed TCRB transcripts. Profiled with immunoSEQ multiplex PCR; TCRdb holds only in-frame clones, not every one. Of 600,000 to 650,000 clones in the sample, 15% are singletons; the top ten hold approximately 0.093%. V dropped 5 bases and J dropped 6 bases, with 24 bases sitting between them. There are 17 residues in the CDR3. Germline V gene data show CDR1 as SGHTA and CDR2 as FQGNSA.

This clonotype was sampled from a man aged 18-30 years in good health. Sequencing input: naive CD4+ T cells from blood. The chain carries TRBV7-2 and TRBJ2-3; the D gene could be TRBD1 or TRBD2 (6 bases each). CDR3 region: CASSPNTGRRVGDTQYF. The CDR3 coding sequence is TGTGCCAGCAGCCCAAACACAGGGAGGCGTGTTGGGGATACGCAGTATTTT.